This passage covers 3 T cell receptor beta chains from one sample sequenced in a study of cytomegalovirus exposure and HLA in healthy donors. The study ran its PCR with 60 Vbeta and 13 Jbeta primers. TCRdb's copy holds only in-frame clones and misses some; the assay was immunoSEQ multiplex PCR. Of over 70,000 clones in the sample, roughly 73% are singletons; the top ten hold 2.5%. Sequenced sample: PBMCs. These receptors all stem from a male donor in good health and CMV-seropositive.

The chain combines TRBV19 with TRBJ2-1, with 13 bases matching TRBD2. The CDR3 loop spans 18 amino acids. Losses at the gene ends were 5 bases for V and 0 bases for J; bases not matched to a gene: 7. Per germline, CDR1 LNHDA and CDR2 SQIVND (reference sequence). The CDR3 loop is CASSALAGGPSSYNEQFF. CDR3 nucleotide sequence: TGTGCCAGTAGTGCACTAGCGGGAGGGCCGAGCTCCTACAATGAGCAGTTCTTC.

The chain combines TRBV4-3 with TRBJ2-6; D perhaps matches TRBD1 (6 bases). This CDR3 has 17 residues. Germline CDR1 and CDR2: LGHNA and YSLEER. Trimming removed 2 bases at V and 4 bases at J, with 15 bases between. CDR3 sequence (DNA): TGCGCCAGCAGCCAATCGCCATCAGGGGTGGGGGCCAACGTCCTGACTTTC. Encoded protein: CASSQSPSGVGANVLTF.

The sample holds one count of this clone. V is TRBV27 and J is TRBJ2-7; 9 nucleotides match TRBD1. CDR1 is MNHEY and CDR2 is SMNVEV in the germline V gene (reference sequence). The CDR3 is 15 residues long. J gave up 6 bases and V 3 bases, and 9 bases lay outside the gene matches. The CDR3 protein is CASSFLRDRVGEQYF. CDR3 bases: TGTGCCAGCAGTTTCCTACGGGACAGGGTGGGCGAGCAGTACTTC.